The text below deals with one T cell receptor beta chain. Antigen: not known. A junction end diverges from the germline sequence, so it may reflect a read error. Constant-region priming of approximately 500 ng total RNA yielded TCR beta cDNA. Library construction for TCR beta comprised three nested multiplex PCR rounds performed with slightly modified ARM-PCR. TRBV1-TRBV30 forward and Cbeta reverse primers drove the first two approximately 10-cycle rounds. TCRdb re-called the multiplex PCR reads with MiXCR, one entry per CDR3 protein. Seen here are some 95,000 distinct CDR3 sequences, about 70% observed once, and the top ten hold about 27%. Each 20-30 mg portion of unsorted bulk tissue served as the source for co-extraction of RNA and DNA. Germline values: CDR1 SGHAT, CDR2 FQDESV (reference sequence). This CDR3 region has 15 residues. These data are taken from a study of tumor-infiltrating lymphocytes in primary liver carcinoma. At the level of the study: Both sexes were represented among patients, who were 30 to 69 years old. Between about 4.2 and 11 cm across, the tumors were all of stage T1-T3 N0M0. Broader study findings: A significantly higher top-250-clone fraction was recorded for tumors than for blood (p = 0.039).

The sample comprised tumor-adjacent normal liver tissue. The TCR sequence derives from a man between 40 and 49 years old with primary liver carcinoma and hepatitis B virus infection. This rearrangement joins TRBV11-1 to TRBJ2-5; D might be TRBD1 (5 bases). The CDR3 DNA reads TGTGCCAGCAGATTAGGGGAACAGCAACAAGAGACCCAGTGCTTC. Its translation: CASRLGEQQQETQCF. Full variable domain (rest looked up from reference TRBV11-1 and TRBJ2-5): EAEVAQSPRYKITEKSQAVAFWCDPISGHATLYWYRQILGQGPELLVQFQDESVVDDSQLPKDRFSAERLKGVDSTLKIQPAELGDSAMYLCASRLGEQQQETQCFGPGTRLLVL.